One and the same sample provided the 16 T cell receptor beta chains below, sequenced in a study of T cell repertoires in cytomegalovirus infection. No antigen has been identified for these receptors. TCRdb re-analysed the reads in MiXCR, keeping a single row per CDR3 protein. The data show about 830,000 distinct CDR3 sequences, 30% to 35% seen once. The specimen comprised cultured CD8+ T cells from PBMCs, sampled from culture after CMV antigen stimulation. The receptors originated from a human donor in good health (CMV status not recorded). Some clones in this sample may be carry-over from other donors' samples.

In its sample, this clonotype was seen a few times. The chain uses TRBV27 and TRBJ2-7; D gene ambiguous. This CDR3 region has 12 residues. Per germline, CDR1 MNHEY and CDR2 SMNVEV (reference sequence). V dropped 2 bases and J dropped 7 bases, with 9 bases sitting between them. The CDR3 region is CASSLPNGEQYF. CDR3 sequence (DNA): TGTGCCAGCAGTTTACCCAATGGGGAGCAGTACTTC.

The chain has TRBV10-3 and TRBJ1-1, with a weak D call TRBD1 (5 bases). Germline CDR1 and CDR2: ENHRY and SYGVKD. CDR3 length equals 16 residues. The V and J ends lost 8 bases and 0 bases respectively, with 19 bases between them. The CDR3 region is CAIGDRADYLNTEAFF. In nucleotides, the CDR3 is TGTGCCATCGGGGACCGGGCAGATTACCTGAACACTGAAGCTTTCTTT.

The V and J genes are TRBV27 and TRBJ2-2; D may be TRBD1 (6 bases). V shed 6 bases and J shed 3 bases, with 14 bases lying between them. This CDR3 comprises 15 residues. Germline V gene lookup returns CDR1 MNHEY and CDR2 SMNVEV (reference sequence). The CDR3 nucleotides read TGTGCCAGCAGAGAGACAGGCGACTACACCGGGGAGCTGTTTTTT. Its translation: CASRETGDYTGELFF.

The CDR3, as DNA: TGTGCCAGCAGCCAATTGGCACAGGGCCAAGAGACCCAGTACTTC. Translating it yields CASSQLAQGQETQYF. The genes are TRBV3-1 and TRBJ2-5; D might be TRBD1 (6 bases). V lost 2 bases and J lost 1, with 11 bases in between. Germline V lookup: CDR1 LGHDT, CDR2 YNNKEL (reference sequence). CDR3 size: 15 residues.

The table lists this clonotype with a few counts. V is TRBV4-3 and J is TRBJ1-5, with D hard to call. The CDR3 covers 13 residues. CDR1 is LGHNA, CDR2 YSLEER, per germline. Trimming shortened V by 0 bases and J by 5 bases, and 5 bases separated the two germline ends. The DNA of the CDR3 is TGCGCCAGCAGCCAAGAAGTAGATCAGCCCCAGCATTTT. Its translation: CASSQEVDQPQHF.

This rearrangement joins TRBV12-3 or TRBV12-4 to TRBJ2-1, with 9 positions matching TRBD2. V lost 4 bases and J lost 13; bases outside the gene matches: 8. The CDR3 has 13 residues. CDR3 loop: CASSSPLAGAQFF. The CDR3 nucleotides read TGTGCCAGCAGTTCCCCACTAGCGGGCGCTCAGTTCTTC.

V gene TRBV2 combines with J gene TRBJ2-7; D unclear. The length of the CDR3 is 13 residues. With 2 bases removed from V and 2 bases from J, the gap between germline ends came to 7 bases. Germline lookup yields CDR1 SNHLY and CDR2 FYNNEI. CDR3 bases: TGTGCCAGCAGTGAAAGTTCGACCTACGAGCAGTACGTC. It codes for CASSESSTYEQYV.

There are a few counts of this clonotype. A junction boundary mismatches the germline segment, possibly from a read error. The CDR3 protein is CSAGGGGATEAFF. In DNA, the CDR3 is TGCAGCGCCGGAGGCGGGGGGGCCACTGAGGCTTTCTTT. V usage is TRBV29-1 and J usage is TRBJ1-1, with D possibly TRBD1 on 6 matching bases. Germline V CDR1 and CDR2: SQVTM, ANQGSEA. This CDR3 is built from 13 residues.

The V gene is TRBV25-1, the J gene TRBJ1-1; D unresolved. The germline V gene has CDR1 MGHDK and CDR2 SYGVNS. The V and J ends lost 8 bases and 2 bases respectively, with 12 bases between them. The CDR3 totals 13 residues. The CDR3 loop reads CASSGGFNTEAFF. DNA of the CDR3: TGTGCCAGCTCAGGAGGGTTTAACACTGAAGCTTTCTTT.

This clonotype was found a few times. CDR3 in amino acids: CASSPGLVGEETQYF. The CDR3 DNA reads as TGTGCCAGCAGCCCGGGACTAGTGGGGGAAGAGACCCAGTACTTC. The V and J genes are TRBV2 and TRBJ2-5, with 8 bases lining up with TRBD2. V shed 6 bases, J shed 3 bases, and the junction held 9 bases outside the gene matches. CDR1 and CDR2 (germline): SNHLY, FYNNEI. CDR3 length: 15 amino acids.

This chain uses TRBV27 with TRBJ2-5; D not certain. Germline values: CDR1 MNHEY, CDR2 SMNVEV (reference sequence). This CDR3 has 13 amino acids. The V gene lost 3 bases and the J gene lost 7 bases, with 12 bases spanning the gap. The CDR3: CASSFKKDGTQYF. The CDR3 DNA is TGTGCCAGCAGTTTCAAGAAGGACGGGACCCAGTACTTC.

This clonotype came up a few times. V usage is TRBV27 and J usage is TRBJ2-3, with D uncertain. Trimming shortened V by 1 base and J by 0 bases, and 5 bases separated the two germline ends. Germline CDR1 reads MNHEY; CDR2 reads SMNVEV (reference sequence). This CDR3 is built from 14 residues. CDR3: CASSLWVSTDTQYF. CDR3 sequence (DNA): TGTGCCAGCAGTTTATGGGTCAGCACAGATACGCAGTATTTT.

CDR3 DNA sequence: TGTGCCAGCAGCTGGGACGCTACGAACACTGAAGCTTTCTTT. This encodes CASSWDATNTEAFF. V gene TRBV5-4 combines with J gene TRBJ1-1, with a tentative D call TRBD1 (5 bases). Germline CDR1 is SGHNT and CDR2 is YYREEE (reference sequence). This CDR3 has 14 amino acids. With 3 bases removed from V and 1 base from J, the gap between germline ends came to 10 bases.

V gene TRBV19 combines with J gene TRBJ1-1, with no clear D. The ends were cut back, 4 bases at V and 1 base at J, with 22 bases in the middle. The length of the CDR3 is 18 residues. Germline V gene sequence: CDR1 LNHDA, CDR2 SQIVND (reference sequence). CDR3 in DNA: TGTGCCAGTAGTACCTCGGATTACGTCGTAACGTCGAACACTGAAGCTTTCTTT. It encodes CASSTSDYVVTSNTEAFF.

In its sample, this clonotype was seen a few times. The rearrangement joins TRBV19 to TRBJ1-1, with D unresolved. Trimming stripped 3 bases from V and 3 bases from J, with 2 bases between. The CDR3 has 11 amino acids. Germline V gene data show CDR1 as LNHDA and CDR2 as SQIVND (reference sequence). The CDR3 here is CASSMYTEAFF. CDR3 bases: TGTGCCAGTAGTATGTACACTGAAGCTTTCTTT. Complete variable domain (other parts from reference TRBV19 and TRBJ1-1): DGGITQSPKYLFRKEGQNVTLSCEQNLNHDAMYWYRQDPGQGLRLIYYSQIVNDFQKGDIAEGYSVSREKKESFPLTVTSAQKNPTAFYLCASSMYTEAFFGQGTRLTVV.

A few counts support this clonotype. The V call is TRBV6-6, the J call TRBJ1-2, with 7 bases aligning to TRBD1. CDR3 length: 12 amino acids. Trimming took 2 bases from V and 6 from J; bases not matched to a gene: 0. CDR1 MNHNY and CDR2 SVGAGI come from the germline V gene (reference sequence). CDR3 nucleotide sequence: TGTGCCAGCAGTTACGACAGGGATGGCTACACCTTC. Residues: CASSYDRDGYTF.